What follows are 14 T cell receptor beta chains derived from one specimen sequenced in a study of OX40 agonist ivuxolimab in advanced cancers. Profiling relied on immunoSEQ multiplex PCR, and the TCRdb table lists in-frame clones only, not all of them. This table has around 130,000 clones, 93% appearing once. Sequences were derived from CD4+ or CD8+ T cells sorted from blood, sampled in a trial of the OX40 agonist ivuxolimab. The receptors were sampled from an adult with an advanced solid tumor such as melanoma, head and neck, liver or kidney cancer.

The rearrangement joins TRBV19 to TRBJ1-1; D uncertain. This CDR3 contains 15 residues. Germline V gene lookup returns CDR1 LNHDA and CDR2 SQIVND (reference sequence). Deletions cut 9 bases from V and 1 base from J, with 18 bases between. The CDR3 nucleotides are TGTGCCAGCGGTCCTCTCGGCGTCGGGAACACTGAAGCTTTCTTT. It yields the protein CASGPLGVGNTEAFF.

The V gene is TRBV7-2, the J gene TRBJ1-1, with D possibly being TRBD1 (5 bases). The germline V gene encodes CDR1 SGHTA and CDR2 FQGNSA. V was shortened by 1 base and J by 7 bases, with 10 bases between the two germline ends. The CDR3 contains 13 residues. The CDR3 coding sequence is TGTGCCAGCAGCTTAGATCCAGGGTATGAAGCTTTCTTT. This sequence encodes CASSLDPGYEAFF.

This clone was found a few times. The genes are TRBV2 and TRBJ2-7; no clear D. Trimming removed 4 bases from V and 6 bases from J, with 7 bases in between. CDR1 and CDR2 from the germline V gene are SNHLY and FYNNEI. This CDR3 is built from 11 residues. The CDR3: CASSVGFEQYF. DNA of the CDR3: TGTGCCAGCAGTGTAGGGTTCGAGCAGTACTTC.

V and J are TRBV6-1 and TRBJ1-5, with TRBD1 matching over 8 bases. Germline V gene lookup returns CDR1 MNHNS and CDR2 SASEGT. J gave up 0 bases and V 4 bases, and 11 bases lay outside the gene matches. The CDR3 has 18 residues. The chain's CDR3 is CASSGGQALQYSNQPQHF. The CDR3 nucleotides read TGTGCCAGCAGTGGGGGACAGGCCCTACAATATAGCAATCAGCCCCAGCATTTT.

CDR3 amino acids: CASKRTGVTGELFF. The CDR3 DNA reads as TGTGCCAGCAAGAGGACAGGGGTCACCGGGGAGCTGTTTTTT. V usage is TRBV5-6 and J usage is TRBJ2-2, with 9 bases matching TRBD1. The CDR3 extends over 14 amino acids. Germline V CDR1 and CDR2: SGHDT, YYEEEE. V lost 6 bases and J lost 4; bases outside the gene matches: 4.

This clone was counted once. CDR3 sequence (DNA): TGTGCCAGCAGCTCCCCGACTAGCCTCAATGAGCAGTTCTTC. It yields the protein CASSSPTSLNEQFF. The J gene is TRBJ2-1, the V gene TRBV9, with 7 bases identical to TRBD2. V shed 4 bases and J 6 bases; nucleotides not matched to a gene: 7. The CDR3 is made up of 14 amino acids. Germline-derived CDR1 and CDR2 are SGDLS and YYNGEE.

The sample holds one count of this clone. The J gene is TRBJ2-6, the V gene TRBV14; no firm D call. Germline CDR1 reads SGHDN; CDR2 reads FVKESK. The CDR3 has 17 residues. Trimming took 0 bases from V and 0 from J, leaving 9 bases between them. This CDR3 is CASSQDYGFSGANVLTF. The DNA for the CDR3 is TGTGCCAGCAGCCAAGATTACGGATTCTCTGGGGCCAACGTCCTGACTTTC.

The chain uses TRBV5-1 and TRBJ2-5; 7 bases agree with TRBD1. This CDR3 has 14 residues. V gave up 4 bases and J gave up 2 bases; unmatched junction bases: 5. Per the germline V gene, CDR1 is SGHRS and CDR2 is YFSETQ. The CDR3 DNA reads as TGCGCCAGCAGCATGTCAGGGGGTCAAGAGACCCAGTACTTC. This translates into CASSMSGGQETQYF.

The rearrangement uses TRBV7-2 and TRBJ2-3; no definite D call. There are 14 residues in the CDR3. V lost 1 base and J 2 bases, leaving 7 bases between the germline ends. CDR1 is SGHTA and CDR2 is FQGNSA in the germline V gene. CDR3 in DNA: TGTGCCAGCAGCTTAGATGGAAACACAGATACGCAGTATTTT. Amino acid sequence: CASSLDGNTDTQYF.

The chain uses TRBV5-5 and TRBJ2-2; D not certain. This CDR3 has 17 amino acids. Trimming removed 0 bases from V and 1 base from J, with 13 bases in between. Germline CDR1 SGHKS, CDR2 YYEKEE (reference sequence). The CDR3 nucleotides read TGTGCCAGCAGCTTGGGTATGGTATCCGGGAACACCGGGGAGCTGTTTTTT. This translates into CASSLGMVSGNTGELFF.

V is TRBV7-7 and J is TRBJ2-5; 11 bases are a match to TRBD1. Germline CDR1 reads SSHAT; CDR2 reads FNYEAQ (reference sequence). The CDR3 sequence is 15 residues long. V lost 5 bases and J lost 2; bases outside the gene matches: 4. CDR3 region: CASSAGTGGQETQYF. The CDR3 DNA reads TGTGCCAGCAGCGCCGGGACAGGGGGTCAAGAGACCCAGTACTTC.

Only one count was recorded for this clone. V is TRBV20-1 and J is TRBJ2-7, with 7 positions matching TRBD1. The CDR3 is made up of 11 amino acids. Germline CDR1 reads DFQATT; CDR2 reads SNEGSKA (reference sequence). V lost 6 bases to trimming and J lost 5 bases; unmatched junction nucleotides: 4. The CDR3 loop reads CSAGTDNEQYF. As DNA, the CDR3 is TGCAGTGCCGGGACAGATAACGAGCAGTACTTC.

The genes are TRBV19 and TRBJ1-5; a possible D gene is TRBD1 (6 bases). The CDR3 sequence is 18 residues long. With 3 bases removed from V and 4 bases from J, the gap between germline ends came to 22 bases. In germline, CDR1 is LNHDA, CDR2 SQIVND (reference sequence). In DNA, the CDR3 is TGTGCCAGTAGTATTGATAGGGGGGCTCTGACGACTAATCAGCCCCAGCATTTT. Protein: CASSIDRGALTTNQPQHF.

This chain connects TRBV5-4 to TRBJ1-5; D ambiguous. The CDR3 runs to 12 residues. CDR1 SGHNT and CDR2 YYREEE come from the germline V gene (reference sequence). The V end was cut by 0 bases, the J end by 6 bases, with 4 bases between. The DNA for the CDR3 is TGTGCCAGCAGCTTGGATGGTCAGCCCCAGCATTTT. Its translation is CASSLDGQPQHF.